The clone carrying this T cell receptor beta chain appeared once. Deletions cut 0 bases from V and 5 bases from J, with 10 bases between. CDR1 and CDR2 from the germline V gene are MNHNY and SVGAGI (reference sequence). The CDR3 spans 14 residues. The sample comes from a study of OX40 agonist ivuxolimab in advanced cancers. Libraries were prepared by immunoSEQ multiplex PCR; TCRdb keeps only in-frame clonotypes and omits some of them. The table lists about 82,000 clones, roughly 91% of them singletons. The source material was CD4+ or CD8+ T cells sorted from blood, sampled in a trial of the OX40 agonist ivuxolimab. The chain joins TRBV6-6 to TRBJ2-5, with D perhaps TRBD1 (5 bases). The source of this sequence is an adult with an advanced solid tumor such as melanoma, head and neck, liver or kidney cancer. CDR3 nucleotide sequence: TGTGCCAGCAGTTACTCTTCAGGGTATGAGACCCAGTACTTC. Protein sequence: CASSYSSGYETQYF.